This TCR beta chain stems from a study of blood T cell repertoires in COVID-19. Study summary: Samples came from the United States, Italy and Spain, spanning acute and convalescent COVID-19.

Trimming stripped 4 bases from V and 6 bases from J, with 18 bases between. The CDR3 is 15 amino acids. Germline lookup yields CDR1 SGHTA and CDR2 FQGNSA. Libraries were prepared by immunoSEQ multiplex PCR; TCRdb keeps only in-frame clonotypes and omits some of them. The sample has hundreds of thousands of clones; almost 85% are singletons. V usage is TRBV7-2 and J usage is TRBJ1-1; D perhaps matches TRBD1 (5 bases). The origin of this receptor is a woman at least 80 years old with acute or convalescent COVID-19. The material sequenced was peripheral blood. Here the CDR3 reads CASSWPQGRSSEAFF. The CDR3, as DNA: TGTGCCAGCAGCTGGCCCCAGGGAAGGTCATCTGAAGCTTTCTTT.